This entry lists 14 T cell receptor beta chains sequenced from one sample in a study of identifying expanded T cells in peripheral blood. Clones were read by immunoSEQ multiplex PCR, and TCRdb kept only the in-frame ones, dropping some. Of tens of thousands of clones listed, about 87% were seen once; the top ten hold around 4.3%. The sequenced material came from blood. These receptor sequences come from a person between 18 and 75 years old in good health.

This clone showed up just once. The chain is built from TRBV27 and TRBJ2-3, with TRBD1 matching 7 bases. There are 15 residues in the CDR3. From germline, CDR1 is MNHEY and CDR2 SMNVEV (reference sequence). V trimming: 8 bases; J trimming: 3 bases; junction bases outside the gene matches: 11. CDR3 bases: TGTGCCAGCGGCGTTAGGGCAGGGGGAACAGATACGCAGTATTTT. Residues: CASGVRAGGTDTQYF.

The V gene is TRBV21-1, the J gene TRBJ2-7; the table gives TRBD1 as D, unverified against the DNA. TRBV21-1 is a recognized pseudogene. CDR3 length equals 13 residues. DNA of the CDR3: TGTGCCAGCAGCAAAAAAAGACAGGGCGAGCAGTACTTC. It translates to CASSKKRQGEQYF.

The chain recombines TRBV7-9 with TRBJ1-3; D gene uncertain. V gave up 10 bases and J gave up 0 bases, with 7 bases separating them. The CDR3 runs 12 residues. Germline-derived CDR1 and CDR2 are SEHNR and FQNEAQ (reference sequence). The CDR3 reads CAIEGSGNTIYF. DNA of the CDR3: TGTGCCATCGAGGGCTCTGGAAACACCATATATTTT.

The V gene is TRBV27, the J gene TRBJ2-1; D is perhaps TRBD2 (6 bases). The ends were cut back, 6 bases at V and 8 bases at J, with 20 bases in the middle. CDR3 length: 15 residues. Germline CDR1 is MNHEY and CDR2 is SMNVEV (reference sequence). The DNA of the CDR3 is TGTGCCAGCAGGGGGCTAGCGCGAGGTGGCGATGAGCAGTTCTTC. Amino acids: CASRGLARGGDEQFF.

The rearrangement joins TRBV30 to TRBJ1-2; 7 bases match TRBD1. CDR1 and CDR2 (germline): GTSNPN, SVGIG (reference sequence). The CDR3 extends over 13 amino acids. Trimming removed 1 base from V and 2 bases from J; junction bases left unmatched: 1. The chain's CDR3 is CAWSGQGNYGYTF. The CDR3 region has the DNA TGTGCCTGGAGTGGACAGGGAAACTATGGCTACACCTTC.

The chain has TRBV27 and TRBJ2-3; 11 bases line up with TRBD2. Germline V gene lookup returns CDR1 MNHEY and CDR2 SMNVEV (reference sequence). The CDR3 is 16 residues long. The ends lost 2 bases at V and 3 bases at J; junction bases unmatched: 4. This chain's CDR3 is CASSLLAGGPTDTQYF. The CDR3 coding sequence is TGTGCCAGCAGTTTACTAGCGGGGGGCCCAACAGATACGCAGTATTTT.

The chain combines TRBV11-3 with TRBJ2-2; weak D call: TRBD1 (6 bases). Germline values: CDR1 SGHNT, CDR2 YENEEA. The CDR3 runs 14 residues. V was pared by 5 bases and J by 4 bases, with 11 bases between. CDR3 loop: CASSIARGTGELFF. The CDR3 region has the DNA TGTGCCAGCAGCATCGCCAGGGGCACCGGGGAGCTGTTTTTT.

The chain joins TRBV7-3 to TRBJ1-1; TRBD1 is a possible D gene (5 bases). Trimming removed 4 bases from V and 3 bases from J, with 9 bases in between. The CDR3 contains 13 residues. Germline V gene lookup returns CDR1 SGHTA and CDR2 FQGTGA. CDR3 in DNA: TGTGCCAGCAGCTACGGGGGGGACACTGAAGCTTTCTTT. Amino acids: CASSYGGDTEAFF.

By proportion, this clone is medium-sized. The CDR3 DNA follows: TGTGCCAGCAGTGACGGACTAGCGGGTGACACCGGGGAGCTGTTTTTT. Residues: CASSDGLAGDTGELFF. The gene calls are TRBV6-4 and TRBJ2-2; the match to TRBD2 covers 11 bases. V lost 2 bases, J lost 3 bases, and 2 bases stayed unmatched. CDR1 MRHNA and CDR2 SNTAGT come from the germline V gene. This CDR3 is built from 16 residues.

This clone was found a few times. The chain recombines TRBV6-1 with TRBJ1-6; 8 bases line up with TRBD1. Germline V gene data show CDR1 as MNHNS and CDR2 as SASEGT. This CDR3 contains 14 residues. J lost 10 bases, V lost 1 base, and 3 bases had no gene match. CDR3 nucleotide sequence: TGTGCCAGCAGTGAAGGCCAGGGGGCGTCACCCCTCCACTTT. Translation: CASSEGQGASPLHF.

The chain combines TRBV19 with TRBJ2-7; 9 bases align to TRBD2. Germline V gene data show CDR1 as LNHDA and CDR2 as SQIVND (reference sequence). J lost 2 bases, V lost 4 bases, and 6 bases had no gene match. The CDR3 covers 15 residues. The CDR3 sequence: CASSTSGGTTYEQYF. Here the CDR3 DNA reads TGTGCCAGTAGTACCAGCGGGGGGACGACCTACGAGCAGTACTTC.

Only a few counts were recorded for this clone. The genes are TRBV6-1 and TRBJ1-6, with 7 nucleotides matching TRBD1. This CDR3 has 13 residues. Germline values: CDR1 MNHNS, CDR2 SASEGT. With 8 bases clipped from V and 10 bases from J, the junction kept 8 bases outside the gene matches. CDR3 region: CASGGTATSPLHF. The CDR3 DNA reads as TGTGCCAGCGGGGGGACAGCAACGTCACCCCTCCACTTT.

This chain connects TRBV9 to TRBJ1-4; 8 bases agree with TRBD1. CDR1 and CDR2 (germline): SGDLS, YYNGEE. Germline trimming cut 4 bases from V and 3 bases from J; bases unmatched to any gene: 14. The CDR3 is 18 residues long. Here the CDR3 reads CASSSSPTGQGANEKLFF. In nucleotides, the CDR3 is TGTGCCAGCAGCTCCAGCCCCACCGGACAGGGAGCTAATGAAAAACTGTTTTTT.

In this sample, this clone turned up once. The V call is TRBV4-2, the J call TRBJ2-7; 9 nucleotides match TRBD2. The length of the CDR3 is 16 residues. From germline, CDR1 is LGHNA and CDR2 YNFKEQ. Germline trimming cut 0 bases from V and 3 bases from J; bases unmatched to any gene: 6. DNA of the CDR3: TGTGCCAGCAGCCAAGATATGACTAGCGGATTCTACGAGCAGTACTTC. Its protein is CASSQDMTSGFYEQYF.